These 28 T cell receptor beta chains were all obtained from the same sample, sequenced in a study of immune evolution from preneoplasia to lung adenocarcinoma. Generated by immunoSEQ multiplex PCR, the TCRdb table keeps only in-frame clones and is missing some. Here the sample spans about 3,800 clones, approximately 81% being singletons. The source material was FFPE adjacent normal lung tissue. Source of these receptors: a person aged 65 to 85 with lung adenocarcinoma.

This clone was seen a few times. The chain uses TRBV4-1 and TRBJ2-1, with TRBD1 identical over 8 bases. The germline V gene encodes CDR1 MGHRA and CDR2 YSYEKL. J was trimmed by 13 bases and V by 0 bases; bases with no gene match: 8. The CDR3 is made up of 14 amino acids. Here the CDR3 DNA reads TGCGCCAGCAGCCAAGAGTTCAGGGGGCCAAAACAGTTCTTC. Translating gives CASSQEFRGPKQFF.

The chain recombines TRBV27 with TRBJ2-5; no definite D call. CDR3 length equals 13 residues. V was pared by 8 bases and J by 3 bases, with 13 bases between. Germline-derived CDR1 and CDR2 are MNHEY and SMNVEV (reference sequence). The CDR3 is CASQMFGEETQYF. In nucleotides, the CDR3 is TGTGCCAGCCAGATGTTTGGGGAAGAGACCCAGTACTTC.

The chain has TRBV29-1 and TRBJ2-2; no definite D call. V was shortened by 1 base and J by 2 bases, with 11 bases between the two germline ends. Germline-derived CDR1 and CDR2 are SQVTM and ANQGSEA. CDR3 size: 15 residues. CDR3 DNA: TGCAGCGTTGAAGCTGGTGGAGCCAACACCGGGGAGCTGTTTTTT. It encodes CSVEAGGANTGELFF.

The chain uses TRBV9 and TRBJ1-1, with TRBD1 matching over 7 bases. The CDR3 length is 14 residues. CDR1 is SGDLS and CDR2 is YYNGEE in the germline V gene. The V gene end was trimmed by 3 bases and the J gene end by 5 bases; junction bases not matched to a gene: 7. The CDR3 DNA sequence: TGTGCCAGCAGCGCCACAGGGGCGAGGACTGAAGCTTTCTTT. It yields the protein CASSATGARTEAFF.

This clone qualifies as large. V usage is TRBV5-1 and J usage is TRBJ1-5; D is ambiguous. The CDR3 contains 13 residues. CDR1 is SGHRS, CDR2 YFSETQ, per germline. V dropped 4 bases and J dropped 0 bases, with 5 bases sitting between them. Here the CDR3 reads CASSADSNQPQHF. As DNA, the CDR3 is TGCGCCAGCAGCGCGGATAGCAATCAGCCCCAGCATTTT.

The J gene is TRBJ2-7, the V gene TRBV2; maybe TRBD1 (6 bases). V lost 8 bases and J lost 7, with 21 bases in between. The length of the CDR3 is 14 residues. Germline CDR1 and CDR2: SNHLY and FYNNEI. The CDR3 DNA follows: TGTGCCAGCTGCCATTTGGGACATCTGATTGAGCAGTACTTC. This encodes CASCHLGHLIEQYF. Filled out from reference TRBV2 and TRBJ2-7, the complete variable domain reads EPEVTQTPSHQVTQMGQEVILRCVPISNHLYFYWYRQILGQKVEFLVSFYNNEISEKSEIFDDQFSVERPDGSNFTLKIRSTKLEDSAMYFCASCHLGHLIEQYFGPGTRLTVT.

The chain has TRBV28 and TRBJ2-7; D is unclear. The length of the CDR3 is 13 residues. The germline V and J ends were trimmed by 5 bases and 4 bases, with 12 bases remaining between them. Germline CDR1 reads MDHEN; CDR2 reads SYDVKM. The CDR3 coding sequence is TGTGCCAGCAGTCCATCGACACCTTACGAGCAGTACTTC. Protein product: CASSPSTPYEQYF.

About this clone itself: A read error may account for a junction end that differs from germline. The gene calls are TRBV6-6 and TRBJ2-7; 9 positions match TRBD1. The length of the CDR3 is 12 residues. Per germline, CDR1 MNHNY and CDR2 SVGAGI (reference sequence). Here the CDR3 reads CASSYSGDRANF. CDR3 nucleotides: TGTGCCAGCAGTTACTCGGGGGACAGGGCGAACTTC.

Worth noting for this clone: The junction differs from germline at one of its ends, possibly a read error. This chain links TRBV4-1 with TRBJ2-7; 9 bases line up with TRBD2. The CDR3 loop spans 18 amino acids. CDR1 is MGHRA, CDR2 YSYEKL, per germline. CDR3 bases: TGCACCAGCAGCCAATCCGGGGGGAGGACTAGCGAAACCTACGAGCAGTACTTC. Its protein is CTSSQSGGRTSETYEQYF.

The rearrangement joins TRBV6-6 to TRBJ2-1; 7 bases are shared with TRBD2. Germline V gives CDR1 MNHNY, CDR2 SVGAGI (reference sequence). This CDR3 has 14 amino acids. After removal of 8 bases from V and 9 bases from J, the junction contained 13 bases not matched to a gene. The CDR3 DNA reads TGTGCCAGCCTCTCACATATGCGGGAGAGTGAGCAGTTCTTC. It specifies CASLSHMRESEQFF.

The V call is TRBV29-1, the J call TRBJ1-2, with 7 bases identical to TRBD1. This CDR3 region has 14 residues. V lost 6 bases to trimming and J lost 0 bases; unmatched junction nucleotides: 7. The germline V gene has CDR1 SQVTM and CDR2 ANQGSEA. In DNA form, the CDR3 reads TGCAGCGTCCTGACAGGGTTTACTAACTATGGCTACACCTTC. This sequence encodes CSVLTGFTNYGYTF.

This clone has only a few counts. The chain employs TRBV10-2 and TRBJ1-4; D uncertain. V was trimmed by 6 bases and J by 8 bases, leaving 7 bases between them. There are 11 residues in the CDR3. CDR1 is WSHSY and CDR2 is SAAADI in the germline V gene. The CDR3 here is CASRSPEKLFF. CDR3 nucleotide sequence: TGCGCCAGCAGGAGTCCGGAAAAACTGTTTTTT.

The gene calls are TRBV15 and TRBJ2-5; D gene uncertain. Germline CDR1 is LNHNV and CDR2 is YYDKDF (reference sequence). Trimming took off 0 bases at V and 4 bases at J, with 12 bases between the two ends. CDR3 length: 15 amino acids. Here the CDR3 DNA reads TGTGCCACCAGCAGAGATGGTGGCGATGGAGAGACCCAGTACTTC. Translating it yields CATSRDGGDGETQYF.

The chain combines TRBV15 with TRBJ1-1; D remains ambiguous. Trimming removed 7 bases from V and 4 bases from J, with 16 bases in between. Germline-derived CDR1 and CDR2 are LNHNV and YYDKDF (reference sequence). This CDR3 is 14 amino acids long. Written as DNA, the CDR3 is TGTGCCACCAAAGTGGCGGGCGGTGGCACTGAAGCTTTCTTT. Translated, it gives CATKVAGGGTEAFF.

The rearrangement uses TRBV19 and TRBJ2-3, with TRBD1 matching 7 bases. CDR1 is LNHDA and CDR2 is SQIVND in the germline V gene (reference sequence). CDR3 length: 13 residues. Trimming cost V 5 bases and J 4 bases; bases outside gene matches: 3. DNA of the CDR3: TGTGCCAGTAGTTCCCAGGGGGCAGATACGCAGTATTTT. It translates to CASSSQGADTQYF.

The chain uses TRBV30 and TRBJ2-7; 8 bases fit TRBD1. The germline gives CDR1 GTSNPN, CDR2 SVGIG (reference sequence). The CDR3 contains 15 residues. The J segment lost 7 bases and the V segment lost 2 bases, leaving 13 bases of the junction unmatched. CDR3 nucleotide sequence: TGTGCCTGGAGTAGGAGGAGGACAGGGATACGGGAGCAGTACTTC. This codes for CAWSRRRTGIREQYF.

V gene TRBV11-2 combines with J gene TRBJ2-2; 8 bases fit TRBD1. This CDR3 contains 15 residues. The V gene end was trimmed by 6 bases and the J gene end by 4 bases; junction bases not matched to a gene: 7. Germline V gene data show CDR1 as SGHAT and CDR2 as FQNNGV. CDR3 DNA: TGTGCCAGCAGACCAGGACAGGGAGCCACCGGGGAGCTGTTTTTT. Amino acids: CASRPGQGATGELFF.

The chain couples TRBV7-2 to TRBJ2-7; TRBD1 matches at 11 bases. V was clipped by 4 bases and J by 6 bases; unmatched bases: 5. This CDR3 has 14 amino acids. The germline CDR1 and CDR2 sequences are SGHTA and FQGNSA. The CDR3 nucleotides read TGTGCCAGCAGCTCCGGGACAGGGGGACTCGAGCAGTACTTC. Its protein is CASSSGTGGLEQYF.

The V and J genes are TRBV5-8 and TRBJ1-3; D is undetermined. The germline V gene has CDR1 SGHTS and CDR2 YDEGEE. Trimming took 4 bases from V and 0 from J, leaving 8 bases between them. The CDR3 is 14 residues long. CDR3 nucleotides: TGTGCCAGCAGCCCCGGGATCTCTGGAAACACCATATATTTT. This codes for CASSPGISGNTIYF. Complete variable domain (other parts from reference TRBV5-8 and TRBJ1-3): EAGVTQSPTHLIKTRGQQATLRCSPISGHTSVYWYQQALGLGLQFLLWYDEGEERNRGNFPPRFSGRQFPNYSSELNVNALELEDSALYLCASSPGISGNTIYFGEGSWLTVV.

CDR3 sequence: CASSSGDSYEQYF. CDR3 DNA sequence: TGCGCCAGCAGCTCGGGGGACAGTTACGAGCAGTACTTC. The V gene is TRBV5-1, the J gene TRBJ2-7, with D perhaps TRBD1 (7 bases). The CDR3 loop spans 13 amino acids. The V gene's germline CDR1 is SGHRS and CDR2 YFSETQ. Trimming left V 3 bases short and J 4 bases short, with 11 bases between.

This clone was observed a handful of times. V gene TRBV29-1 combines with J gene TRBJ2-3; D ambiguous. Per germline, CDR1 SQVTM and CDR2 ANQGSEA. This CDR3 contains 12 residues. Trimming stripped 4 bases from V and 2 bases from J, with 7 bases between. The CDR3 region has the DNA TGCAGCGTTGTGGCTACCACAGATACGCAGTATTTT. Translation gives CSVVATTDTQYF.

The rearrangement joins TRBV5-1 to TRBJ1-2, with D possibly matching TRBD1 (6 bases). The CDR3 contains 17 residues. From germline, CDR1 is SGHRS and CDR2 YFSETQ. V was trimmed by 0 bases and J by 4 bases, leaving 19 bases between them. CDR3 region: CASSLATGRELLYGYTF. The CDR3 DNA sequence: TGCGCCAGCAGCTTGGCAACAGGGAGGGAACTACTCTATGGCTACACCTTC.

V usage is TRBV6-5 and J usage is TRBJ2-7, with D perhaps matching TRBD2 (6 bases). This CDR3 comprises 15 residues. The V end was cut by 8 bases, the J end by 5 bases, with 22 bases between. Germline loops: CDR1 MNHEY, CDR2 SVGAGI. The CDR3 protein is CASRLWDGSFHEQYF. The CDR3 DNA sequence: TGTGCCAGCCGTTTATGGGACGGGAGCTTCCACGAGCAGTACTTC.

This chain joins TRBV19 and TRBJ1-2; tentatively, D is TRBD1 (6 bases). Germline V gene lookup returns CDR1 LNHDA and CDR2 SQIVND (reference sequence). The CDR3 length is 16 residues. With 6 bases removed from V and 0 bases from J, the gap between germline ends came to 17 bases. The CDR3 here is CASRRRGAQANYGYTF. The CDR3, as DNA: TGTGCCAGTAGGAGGAGGGGGGCGCAGGCTAACTATGGCTACACCTTC.

V usage is TRBV13 and J usage is TRBJ1-1, with 12 bases aligning to TRBD1. Germline CDR1 PRHDT, CDR2 FYEKMQ (reference sequence). The trim removed 5 bases at V and 0 bases at J, leaving 4 bases unmatched. The CDR3 length is 16 residues. The chain's CDR3 is CASSAGTGGMNTEAFF. The CDR3 region has the DNA TGTGCCAGCAGCGCTGGGACAGGGGGCATGAACACTGAAGCTTTCTTT.

The V and J genes are TRBV11-2 and TRBJ2-7; D unclear. V was pared by 6 bases and J by 0 bases, with 6 bases between. CDR1 SGHAT and CDR2 FQNNGV come from the germline V gene. CDR3 length equals 12 residues. The CDR3 region is CASRGSSYEQYF. The CDR3 DNA follows: TGTGCCAGCAGGGGCAGCTCCTACGAGCAGTACTTC.

The chain recombines TRBV15 with TRBJ2-5; 9 positions agree with TRBD1. The CDR3 has 15 residues. The junction had 4 bases not matched to a gene; V was cut back by 0 bases and J by 5 bases. Germline V lookup: CDR1 LNHNV, CDR2 YYDKDF (reference sequence). The CDR3 reads CATSREGTGTETQYF. In DNA form, the CDR3 reads TGTGCCACCAGCAGAGAGGGGACAGGGACGGAGACCCAGTACTTC.

V and J are TRBV28 and TRBJ1-1; a weak D match, TRBD1 (5 bases). CDR3 length: 13 residues. V was trimmed by 5 bases and J by 6 bases, leaving 13 bases between them. Per the germline V gene, CDR1 is MDHEN and CDR2 is SYDVKM. For the CDR3, the DNA is TGTGCCAGCAGTGTCCGTGGGGCTGCTGAAGCTTTCTTT. Translating gives CASSVRGAAEAFF.